The 8 T cell receptor beta chains presented below share a single source sample, sequenced in a study of T cells in Graves' hyperthyroidism and ophthalmopathy. RNA transcripts were the template for amplifying TCR beta CDR3 regions. With the HTBI primer set, the TCR CDR3 went through a first round of RT-PCR. TCRdb itself ran the multiplex PCR reads through MiXCR, one entry per CDR3 protein. The sample includes fewer than 350,000 distinct CDR3 sequences, nearly 15% seen only once; the top ten take under 35%. The sample was blood. The receptors were sampled from a woman aged 45-65 years with Graves' hyperthyroidism that later progressed to Graves' ophthalmopathy.

This clonotype has more than one count but fewer than ten. This chain uses TRBV15 with TRBJ2-5; 11 bases align to TRBD2. V trimming: 0 bases; J trimming: 7 bases; junction bases outside the gene matches: 1. The CDR3 runs 14 residues. Germline loops: CDR1 LNHNV, CDR2 YYDKDF (reference sequence). CDR3 protein: CATSRDLAGGTQYF. CDR3 in DNA: TGTGCCACCAGCAGAGACCTAGCGGGAGGGACCCAGTACTTC.

This rearrangement joins TRBV28 to TRBJ2-7; D remains unclear. Trimming pared 5 bases from V and 1 base from J, leaving 15 bases between. The germline CDR1 and CDR2 sequences are MDHEN and SYDVKM. This CDR3 is built from 15 residues. The CDR3 is CASSVISPQSYEQYF. For the CDR3, the DNA is TGTGCCAGCAGTGTCATATCCCCCCAGTCCTACGAGCAGTACTTC.

This clonotype was seen at least ten times. The chain carries TRBV5-1 and TRBJ2-7, with 12 bases identical to TRBD1. The CDR3 loop spans 14 amino acids. V was pared by 4 bases and J by 6 bases, with 5 bases of the junction left unmatched. CDR1 and CDR2 (germline): SGHRS, YFSETQ. Written as DNA, the CDR3 is TGCGCCAGCAGCCCGGGGACAGGGGGCGCCGAGCAGTACTTC. Encoded protein: CASSPGTGGAEQYF.

There are many counts of this clonotype. The rearrangement links TRBV7-3 to TRBJ2-3, with 8 positions matching TRBD1. This CDR3 contains 15 residues. The germline V gene encodes CDR1 SGHTA and CDR2 FQGTGA. V was pared by 5 bases and J by 3 bases, with 7 bases of the junction left unmatched. In DNA form, the CDR3 reads TGTGCCAGCAGCCCGCGGACAGGGTGGACAGATACGCAGTATTTT. This encodes CASSPRTGWTDTQYF.

The chain couples TRBV7-3 to TRBJ2-1; D assignment may be TRBD1 or TRBD2 (6 bases each). Between the trimmed V and J ends, which lost 5 bases and 8 bases, there was a span of 13 bases. CDR1 and CDR2 from the germline V gene are SGHTA and FQGTGA. The CDR3 covers 13 residues. The CDR3 DNA is TGTGCCAGCAGCCCCGCCGGGGGCGATGAGCAGTTCTTC. Translation: CASSPAGGDEQFF.

The chain recombines TRBV11-1 with TRBJ2-1; D gene unclear. V lost 5 bases and J lost 0, with 8 bases in between. CDR1 and CDR2 (germline): SGHAT, FQDESV (reference sequence). There are 14 residues in the CDR3. Here the CDR3 reads CASSPWASYNEQFF. The DNA of the CDR3 is TGTGCCAGCAGCCCTTGGGCCTCCTACAATGAGCAGTTCTTC.

In this sample, this clonotype turned up many times. The chain carries TRBV2 and TRBJ2-3; no reliable D call. Germline V gene lookup returns CDR1 SNHLY and CDR2 FYNNEI. The CDR3 sequence is 10 residues long. The V end lost 6 bases, the J end lost 9 bases, and 7 bases lay between the germline ends. The CDR3: CASRKETQYF. In nucleotides, the CDR3 is TGTGCCAGCAGGAAAGAAACGCAGTATTTT. The full variable domain, its missing parts supplied by reference TRBV2 and TRBJ2-3, is EPEVTQTPSHQVTQMGQEVILRCVPISNHLYFYWYRQILGQKVEFLVSFYNNEISEKSEIFDDQFSVERPDGSNFTLKIRSTKLEDSAMYFCASRKETQYFGPGTRLTVL.

This chain connects TRBV7-9 to TRBJ1-1; 8 bases agree with TRBD1. CDR1 is SEHNR, CDR2 FQNEAQ, per germline (reference sequence). V lost 4 bases, J lost 11 bases, and 15 bases stayed unmatched. CDR3 length: 15 residues. CDR3 loop: CASSSLGTGGRDAFF. The CDR3 DNA sequence: TGTGCCAGCAGCTCCCTAGGGACAGGCGGGCGTGATGCTTTCTTT.